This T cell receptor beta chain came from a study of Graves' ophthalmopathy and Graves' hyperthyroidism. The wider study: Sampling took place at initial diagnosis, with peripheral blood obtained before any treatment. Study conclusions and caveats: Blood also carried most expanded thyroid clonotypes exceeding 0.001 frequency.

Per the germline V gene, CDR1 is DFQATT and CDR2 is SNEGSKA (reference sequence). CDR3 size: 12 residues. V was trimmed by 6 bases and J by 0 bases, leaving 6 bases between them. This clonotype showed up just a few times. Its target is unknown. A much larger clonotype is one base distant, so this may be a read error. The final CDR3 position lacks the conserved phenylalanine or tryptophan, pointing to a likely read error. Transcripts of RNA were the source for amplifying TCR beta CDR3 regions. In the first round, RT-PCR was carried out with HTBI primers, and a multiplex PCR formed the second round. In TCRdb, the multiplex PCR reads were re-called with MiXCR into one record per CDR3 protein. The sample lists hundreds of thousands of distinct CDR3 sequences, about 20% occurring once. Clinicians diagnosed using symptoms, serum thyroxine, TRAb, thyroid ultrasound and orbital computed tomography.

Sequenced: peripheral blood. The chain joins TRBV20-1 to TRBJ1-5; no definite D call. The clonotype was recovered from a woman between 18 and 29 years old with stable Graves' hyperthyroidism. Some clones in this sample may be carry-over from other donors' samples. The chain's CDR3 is CSARISNQPQHL. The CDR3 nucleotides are TGCAGTGCCCGGATTAGCAATCAGCCCCAGCATCTT.